These 21 T cell receptor beta chains share one sample of origin, sequenced in a study of T cells in Graves' hyperthyroidism and ophthalmopathy. What was amplified from RNA transcripts were TCR beta CDR3 regions. The HTBI primer set drove a first-round RT-PCR of the TCR CDR3. Using its own MiXCR run on the multiplex PCR reads, TCRdb lists one record per CDR3 protein. Seen here are 650,000 to 700,000 distinct CDR3 sequences, approximately 15% observed once, and the top ten hold around 16%. Sequencing was performed on blood. Receptors were obtained from a man aged 45-60 years with Graves' hyperthyroidism.

As concerns this clonotype: It may be a read error: a sequence one base away is much more abundant. The conserved phenylalanine or tryptophan is not found at the CDR3 terminus, so this likely reflects a read error. The CDR3: CASSQWDITNYGYTL. The DNA for the CDR3 is TGTGCCAGCAGCCAGTGGGACATCACTAACTATGGCTACACCCTC. The rearrangement uses TRBV3-1 and TRBJ1-2, with D maybe TRBD1 (6 bases). The V gene lost 3 bases and the J gene lost 0 bases, with 11 bases spanning the gap. The CDR3 runs to 15 residues. Germline V CDR1 and CDR2: LGHDT, YNNKEL (reference sequence).

This clonotype was detected a few times. The chain has TRBV19 and TRBJ1-1, with a tentative D call TRBD1 (5 bases). The V gene's germline CDR1 is LNHDA and CDR2 SQIVND (reference sequence). This CDR3 has 14 amino acids. V dropped 2 bases and J dropped 0 bases, with 7 bases sitting between them. As DNA, the CDR3 is TGTGCCAGTAGTATAAGGGGTGTGAACACTGAAGCTTTCTTT. It codes for CASSIRGVNTEAFF. Using reference TRBV19 and TRBJ1-1 for the parts outside the CDR3, the full variable domain is DGGITQSPKYLFRKEGQNVTLSCEQNLNHDAMYWYRQDPGQGLRLIYYSQIVNDFQKGDIAEGYSVSREKKESFPLTVTSAQKNPTAFYLCASSIRGVNTEAFFGQGTRLTVV.

This clonotype was seen only a few times. This sequence joins TRBV15 and TRBJ1-1; TRBD1 aligns across 8 bases. V shed 6 bases, J shed 5 bases, and the junction held 8 bases outside the gene matches. This CDR3 has 14 amino acids. Germline-derived CDR1 and CDR2 are LNHNV and YYDKDF (reference sequence). The CDR3 DNA is TGTGCCACCAGACACGGACAGGGTTTTACTGAAGCTTTCTTT. Residues: CATRHGQGFTEAFF.

This clonotype was observed at least ten times. This chain uses TRBV7-6 with TRBJ2-7, with D possibly matching TRBD1 (5 bases). V was shortened by 1 base and J by 3 bases, with 16 bases between the two germline ends. Germline V gives CDR1 SGHVS, CDR2 FNYEAQ. The CDR3 covers 16 residues. CDR3 in amino acids: CASSLVQGRSNYEQYF. In nucleotides, the CDR3 is TGTGCCAGCAGCTTAGTTCAGGGTCGGTCGAACTACGAGCAGTACTTC.

This clonotype came up a few times. The chain uses TRBV20-1 and TRBJ1-2; no clear D. Trimming took off 6 bases at V and 4 bases at J, with 12 bases between the two ends. Germline loops: CDR1 DFQATT, CDR2 SNEGSKA (reference sequence). The CDR3 contains 12 residues. CDR3 sequence reads: CSAGSPRYGYTF. The CDR3 DNA reads as TGCAGTGCGGGTTCCCCCCGCTATGGCTACACCTTC.

The sample holds many counts of this clonotype. This chain connects TRBV30 to TRBJ2-7; no firm D call. There are 12 residues in the CDR3. Germline assignment: CDR1 GTSNPN and CDR2 SVGIG (reference sequence). Trimming left V 0 bases short and J 1 base short, with 4 bases between. The CDR3 protein is CAWSVSSYEQYF. The CDR3, as DNA: TGTGCCTGGAGTGTGTCTTCCTACGAGCAGTACTTC.

This clonotype was detected only a few times. This clone may be a read error of a much larger clone one base away. The chain uses TRBV28 and TRBJ2-2, with 9 bases lining up with TRBD1. Germline-derived CDR1 and CDR2 are MDHEN and SYDVKM. The CDR3 extends over 14 amino acids. This chain's CDR3 is CAGRGTGRTGELFF. CDR3 DNA sequence: TGTGCCGGCAGGGGGACAGGGCGGACCGGGGAGCTGTTTTTT.

This clonotype appeared a few times. V usage is TRBV7-9 and J usage is TRBJ2-7; D is uncertain. Germline values: CDR1 SEHNR, CDR2 FQNEAQ (reference sequence). The V and J ends lost 4 bases and 4 bases respectively, with 29 bases between them. The CDR3 has 19 residues. In nucleotides, the CDR3 is TGTGCCAGCAGCTCCCTTAGTAGTTTAGCCACCTCTCCGGATTACGAGCAGTACTTC. Its protein product is CASSSLSSLATSPDYEQYF. Combining the CDR3 with reference TRBV7-9 and TRBJ2-7 gives the whole variable domain DTGVSQNPRHKITKRGQNVTFRCDPISEHNRLYWYRQTLGQGPEFLTYFQNEAQLEKSRLLSDRFSAERPKGSFSTLEIQRTEQGDSAMYLCASSSLSSLATSPDYEQYFGPGTRLTVT.

A remark on this clonotype: Being one base from a much bigger clone, this may be a read error. V and J are TRBV7-9 and TRBJ2-5, with a weak D call TRBD1 (5 bases). Germline CDR1 and CDR2: SEHNR and FQNEAQ (reference sequence). The CDR3 sequence is 12 residues long. CDR3 nucleotide sequence: TGTGCCAGCAGAAGGGGTCCCGAGACCCAGTGCTTC. It codes for CASRRGPETQCF.

To note about this clonotype: A read error may explain this, as a much larger clone is one base away. The chain is built from TRBV7-2 and TRBJ2-7; D unresolved. V lost 3 bases to trimming and J lost 3 bases, with 6 bases between them. Germline-derived CDR1 and CDR2 are SGHTA and FQGNSA. CDR3 length: 12 residues. The CDR3 is CASSFELYEQYF. For the CDR3, the DNA is TGTGCCAGCAGCTTCGAACTCTACGAGCAGTACTTC.

Only a few counts were recorded for this clonotype. The genes are TRBV5-8 and TRBJ2-1; D perhaps matches TRBD1 (5 bases). The CDR3 is 11 residues long. The germline V gene encodes CDR1 SGHTS and CDR2 YDEGEE. The V end lost 7 bases, the J end lost 6 bases, and 8 bases lay between the germline ends. The CDR3 loop is CASPQGNEQFF. CDR3 bases: TGTGCCAGCCCGCAGGGCAATGAGCAGTTCTTC. The full variable domain, its missing parts supplied by reference TRBV5-8 and TRBJ2-1, is EAGVTQSPTHLIKTRGQQATLRCSPISGHTSVYWYQQALGLGLQFLLWYDEGEERNRGNFPPRFSGRQFPNYSSELNVNALELEDSALYLCASPQGNEQFFGPGTRLTVL.

The gene calls are TRBV4-3 and TRBJ2-1; D unresolved. Germline V CDR1 and CDR2: LGHNA, YSLEER. V gave up 2 bases and J gave up 1 base, with 9 bases separating them. The CDR3 length is 15 residues. CDR3 DNA sequence: TGCGCCAGCAGCCAAAGCTGGGGATCCTACAATGAGCAGTTCTTC. The encoded protein is CASSQSWGSYNEQFF.

The rearrangement joins TRBV28 to TRBJ2-3; D assignment may be TRBD1 or TRBD2 (6 bases each). This CDR3 comprises 15 residues. CDR1 is MDHEN and CDR2 is SYDVKM in the germline V gene. V lost 3 bases to trimming and J lost 0 bases, with 10 bases between them. For the CDR3, the DNA is TGTGCCAGCAGTTTTATAGGGGGGAGCACAGATACGCAGTATTTT. Translated: CASSFIGGSTDTQYF.

This clonotype has ten or more counts. The chain uses TRBV20-1 and TRBJ2-3, with TRBD1 identical over 9 bases. The germline V gene encodes CDR1 DFQATT and CDR2 SNEGSKA (reference sequence). With 5 bases clipped from V and 8 bases from J, the junction kept 11 bases outside the gene matches. This CDR3 has 14 amino acids. CDR3 DNA: TGCAGTGCTCCACTGACAGGGGGTCTCGCTACGCAGTATTTT. Its protein is CSAPLTGGLATQYF.

In its sample, this clonotype was seen many times. This chain joins TRBV28 and TRBJ1-2, with a tentative D call TRBD1 (6 bases). V was shortened by 9 bases and J by 4 bases, with 18 bases between the two germline ends. CDR1 is MDHEN, CDR2 SYDVKM, per germline. The CDR3 has 14 residues. In DNA form, the CDR3 reads TGTGCCAGTAATCAGGGGAGGGAAACCTATGGCTACACCTTC. It translates to CASNQGRETYGYTF.

The chain has TRBV6-5 and TRBJ1-3, with a possible D match to TRBD1 (6 bases). Germline lookup yields CDR1 MNHEY and CDR2 SVGAGI. The ends were cut back, 4 bases at V and 4 bases at J, with 11 bases in the middle. This CDR3 has 14 residues. The CDR3 sequence: CASSSTTGGNTIYF. The CDR3 bases are TGTGCCAGCAGTTCTACCACAGGGGGAAACACCATATATTTT.

The sample holds a few counts of this clonotype. In DNA form, the CDR3 reads TGTGCCAGCAGTTTTGAGGTAGCGGGAGATGGGAAGACCCAGTACTTC. Translation gives CASSFEVAGDGKTQYF. The chain is built from TRBV28 and TRBJ2-5, with 9 bases matching TRBD2. The V gene end was trimmed by 3 bases and the J gene end by 6 bases; junction bases not matched to a gene: 11. Germline loops: CDR1 MDHEN, CDR2 SYDVKM. The CDR3 is made up of 16 amino acids.

This clonotype was seen at least ten times. The chain employs TRBV19 and TRBJ1-4; 8 bases map to TRBD1. Germline V CDR1 and CDR2: LNHDA, SQIVND (reference sequence). This CDR3 contains 15 residues. V was clipped by 8 bases and J by 8 bases; unmatched bases: 13. CDR3 DNA: TGTGCCAGTCACTGGGGGACAGGAGGACGGGAAAAACTGTTTTTT. Its protein product is CASHWGTGGREKLFF.

This clonotype was seen repeatedly, ten times or more. The chain couples TRBV11-3 to TRBJ2-1; 8 positions match TRBD2. J gave up 3 bases and V 5 bases, and 12 bases lay outside the gene matches. Germline V CDR1 and CDR2: SGHNT, YENEEA. The length of the CDR3 is 17 residues. CDR3 in amino acids: CASSPGLVSPYYNEQFF. CDR3 DNA: TGTGCCAGCAGCCCGGGACTAGTCTCCCCCTACTACAATGAGCAGTTCTTC. Supplemented by reference TRBV11-3 and TRBJ2-1, the full variable domain reads EAGVVQSPRYKIIEKKQPVAFWCNPISGHNTLYWYLQNLGQGPELLIRYENEEAVDDSQLPKDRFSAERLKGVDSTLKIQPAELGDSAVYLCASSPGLVSPYYNEQFFGPGTRLTVL.

The chain employs TRBV7-8 and TRBJ2-3; 8 bases match TRBD2. This CDR3 is 16 amino acids long. V was clipped by 4 bases and J by 0 bases; unmatched bases: 6. Germline V gives CDR1 SGHVS, CDR2 FQNEAQ. CDR3 bases: TGTGCCAGCAGCTCAAAAGCGGGAGCGAGCACAGATACGCAGTATTTT. Translated: CASSSKAGASTDTQYF.

This clonotype appeared a few times. The chain carries TRBV7-9 and TRBJ1-4; 8 nucleotides line up with TRBD1. This CDR3 comprises 14 residues. The trim removed 4 bases at V and 8 bases at J, leaving 6 bases unmatched. Germline assignment: CDR1 SEHNR and CDR2 FQNEAQ (reference sequence). The CDR3 nucleotides are TGTGCCAGCAGCTGGACAGGGTTGGAAGAAAAACTGTTTTTT. It encodes CASSWTGLEEKLFF.